The next 8 T cell receptor beta chains were all read from a single sample in a study of blood T cell repertoires in COVID-19. Produced via immunoSEQ multiplex PCR; TCRdb's table is partial and in-frame only. The sample shows 150,000 to 200,000 clones, approximately 80% of them seen only once. The sequenced sample consisted of PBMCs or T cells enriched from blood (not recorded which). The source is a woman between 50 and 59 years old who had recovered from COVID-19.

The V gene is TRBV29-1, the J gene TRBJ2-1, with D tentatively TRBD2 (6 bases). Deletions cut 3 bases from V and 4 bases from J, with 16 bases between. The CDR3 length is 15 residues. CDR1 SQVTM and CDR2 ANQGSEA come from the germline V gene. CDR3 bases: TGCAGCGTTGAGGATCCAGCGGGCTCATACAATGAGCAGTTCTTC. As protein: CSVEDPAGSYNEQFF.

The chain uses TRBV7-9 and TRBJ1-1; 10 bases line up with TRBD1. The CDR3 extends over 15 amino acids. CDR1 and CDR2 (germline): SEHNR, FQNEAQ (reference sequence). Germline trimming cut 6 bases from V and 6 bases from J; bases unmatched to any gene: 10. For the CDR3, the DNA is TGTGCCAGCAGGAAGACAGGGGGCAGGGGGGCTGAAGCTTTCTTT. Residues: CASRKTGGRGAEAFF.

The chain is built from TRBV5-6 and TRBJ1-1; TRBD1 agrees at 9 bases. This CDR3 region has 15 residues. Trimming cost V 6 bases and J 1 base; bases outside gene matches: 7. Germline V gene data show CDR1 as SGHDT and CDR2 as YYEEEE. The CDR3 loop is CASTDRGGWNTEAFF. In DNA form, the CDR3 reads TGTGCCAGCACGGACAGGGGAGGCTGGAACACTGAAGCTTTCTTT.

In this sample, this clone turned up a few times. The J gene is TRBJ2-5, the V gene TRBV7-2; the D gene is possibly TRBD1 (8 bases). This CDR3 has 13 amino acids. The germline CDR1 and CDR2 sequences are SGHTA and FQGNSA. The V end lost 7 bases, the J end lost 6 bases, and 15 bases lay between the germline ends. CDR3 protein: CASTQGGQKTQYF. The CDR3 bases are TGTGCCAGCACACAGGGGGGGCAAAAGACCCAGTACTTC.

For this clone: This sample includes further DNA sequences coding for the same CDR3. CDR3 residues: CAWSRSYEQYF. As DNA, the CDR3 is TGTGCCTGGAGCCGCTCCTACGAGCAGTACTTC. The chain has TRBV30 and TRBJ2-7, with D hard to call. There are 11 residues in the CDR3. The V end lost 3 bases, the J end lost 0 bases, and 3 bases lay between the germline ends. Germline CDR1 is GTSNPN and CDR2 is SVGIG (reference sequence).

There are a few counts of this clone. This rearrangement joins TRBV5-1 to TRBJ2-2, with 7 bases matching TRBD1. The V and J ends lost 4 bases and 4 bases, in that order; junction bases with no gene match: 4. Germline V gene sequence: CDR1 SGHRS, CDR2 YFSETQ. The CDR3 sequence is 14 residues long. Here the CDR3 reads CASSLGTVTGELFF. The CDR3 bases are TGCGCCAGCAGCCTGGGGACAGTCACCGGGGAGCTGTTTTTT.

This chain joins TRBV9 and TRBJ2-1, with TRBD2 matching 11 bases. CDR3 length equals 15 residues. Looked up from germline, CDR1 is SGDLS and CDR2 is YYNGEE. The J segment lost 5 bases and the V segment lost 3 bases, leaving 4 bases of the junction unmatched. The CDR3 sequence is CASSARGLADNEQFF. In DNA form, the CDR3 reads TGTGCCAGCAGCGCCAGGGGACTAGCGGACAATGAGCAGTTCTTC. Full variable domain (rest looked up from reference TRBV9 and TRBJ2-1): DSGVTQTPKHLITATGQRVTLRCSPRSGDLSVYWYQQSLDQGLQFLIQYYNGEERAKGNILERFSAQQFPDLHSELNLSSLELGDSALYFCASSARGLADNEQFFGPGTRLTVL.

This clone has a handful of counts. CDR3 sequence reads: CASNPAGAVTGELFF. The CDR3 nucleotides are TGTGCCAGTAATCCGGCAGGGGCGGTCACCGGGGAGCTGTTTTTT. The rearrangement joins TRBV7-8 to TRBJ2-2; tentatively, D is TRBD1 (6 bases). Germline-derived CDR1 and CDR2 are SGHVS and FQNEAQ. This CDR3 contains 15 residues. The V end lost 9 bases, the J end lost 4 bases, and 18 bases lay between the germline ends.